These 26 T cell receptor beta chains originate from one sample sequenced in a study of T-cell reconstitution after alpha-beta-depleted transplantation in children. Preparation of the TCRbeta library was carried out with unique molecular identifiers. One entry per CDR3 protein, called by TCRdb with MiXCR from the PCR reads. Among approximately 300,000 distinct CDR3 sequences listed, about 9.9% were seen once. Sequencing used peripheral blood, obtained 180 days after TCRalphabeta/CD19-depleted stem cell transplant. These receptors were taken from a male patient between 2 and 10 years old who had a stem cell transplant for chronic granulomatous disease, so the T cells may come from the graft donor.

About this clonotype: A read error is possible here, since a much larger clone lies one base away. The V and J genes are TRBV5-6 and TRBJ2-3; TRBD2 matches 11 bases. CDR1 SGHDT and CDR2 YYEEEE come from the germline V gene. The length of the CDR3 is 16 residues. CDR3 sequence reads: CAISYRLAGITDTQYF. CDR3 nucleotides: TGTGCCATCAGCTACAGACTAGCGGGGATCACAGATACGCAGTATTTT.

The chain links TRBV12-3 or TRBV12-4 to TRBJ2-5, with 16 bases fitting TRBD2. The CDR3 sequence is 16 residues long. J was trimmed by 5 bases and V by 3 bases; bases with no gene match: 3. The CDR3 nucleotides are TGTGCCAGCAGTTTCTGGGGACTAGCGGGAGGGGAGACCCAGTACTTC. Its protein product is CASSFWGLAGGETQYF.

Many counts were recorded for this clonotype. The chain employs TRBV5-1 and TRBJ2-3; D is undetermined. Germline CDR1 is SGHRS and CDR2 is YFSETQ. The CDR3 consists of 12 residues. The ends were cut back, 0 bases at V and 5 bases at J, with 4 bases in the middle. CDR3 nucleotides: TGCGCCAGCAGCTTGGATTTAGATACGCAGTATTTT. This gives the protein CASSLDLDTQYF.

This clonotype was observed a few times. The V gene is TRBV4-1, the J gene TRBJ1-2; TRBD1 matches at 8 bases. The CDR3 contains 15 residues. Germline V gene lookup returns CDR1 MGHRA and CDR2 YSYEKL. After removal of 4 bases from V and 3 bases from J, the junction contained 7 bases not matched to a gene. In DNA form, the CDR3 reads TGCGCCAGCAGCCGCTCCGAGACAGGGGACTATGGCTACACCTTC. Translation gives CASSRSETGDYGYTF.

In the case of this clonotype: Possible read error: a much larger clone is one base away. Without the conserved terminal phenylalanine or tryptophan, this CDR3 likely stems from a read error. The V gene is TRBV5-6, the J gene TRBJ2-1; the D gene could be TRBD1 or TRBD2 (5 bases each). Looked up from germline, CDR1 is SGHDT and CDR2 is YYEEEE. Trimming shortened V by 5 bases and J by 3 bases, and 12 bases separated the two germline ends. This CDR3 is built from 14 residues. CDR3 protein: CASSSGTLYNEQFS. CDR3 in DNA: TGTGCCAGCAGTTCCGGGACCCTCTACAATGAGCAGTTCTCC.

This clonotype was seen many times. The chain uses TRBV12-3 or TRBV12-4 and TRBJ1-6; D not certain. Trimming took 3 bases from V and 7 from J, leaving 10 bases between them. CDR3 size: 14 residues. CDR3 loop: CASSFFPRNSPLHF. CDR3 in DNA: TGTGCCAGCAGTTTTTTTCCACGCAATTCACCCCTCCACTTT.

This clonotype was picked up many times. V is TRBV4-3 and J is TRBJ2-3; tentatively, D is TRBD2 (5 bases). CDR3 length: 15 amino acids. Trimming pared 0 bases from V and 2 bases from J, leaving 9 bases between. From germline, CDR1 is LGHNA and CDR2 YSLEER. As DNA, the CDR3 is TGCGCCAGCAGCCAAGAGGGAGCGTTCACAGATACGCAGTATTTT. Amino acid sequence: CASSQEGAFTDTQYF.

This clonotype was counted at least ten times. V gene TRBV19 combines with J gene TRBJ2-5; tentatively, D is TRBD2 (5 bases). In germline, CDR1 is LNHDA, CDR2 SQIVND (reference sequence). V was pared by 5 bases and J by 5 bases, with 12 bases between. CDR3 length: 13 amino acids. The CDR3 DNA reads TGTGCCAGTAGTTCTAGGACTCGGGAGACCCAGTACTTC. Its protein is CASSSRTRETQYF.

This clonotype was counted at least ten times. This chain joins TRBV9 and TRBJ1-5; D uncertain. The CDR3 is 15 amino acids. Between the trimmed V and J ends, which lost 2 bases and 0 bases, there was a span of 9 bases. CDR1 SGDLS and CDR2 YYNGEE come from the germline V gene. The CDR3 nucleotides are TGTGCCAGCAGCGTCACAGCGAATAGCAATCAGCCCCAGCATTTT. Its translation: CASSVTANSNQPQHF.

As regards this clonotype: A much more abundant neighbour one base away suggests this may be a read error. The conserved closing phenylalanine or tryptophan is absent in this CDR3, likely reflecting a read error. CDR3: CASSPTVTRHWGVNTEAFI. CDR3 in DNA: TGTGCCAGCTCACCGACAGTGACGAGGCACTGGGGTGTGAACACTGAAGCTTTCATT. V and J are TRBV18 and TRBJ1-1, with a weak D call TRBD1 (5 bases). Trimming took off 3 bases at V and 0 bases at J, with 23 bases between the two ends. The CDR3 is made up of 19 amino acids. Germline CDR1 reads KGHSH; CDR2 reads LQKENI.

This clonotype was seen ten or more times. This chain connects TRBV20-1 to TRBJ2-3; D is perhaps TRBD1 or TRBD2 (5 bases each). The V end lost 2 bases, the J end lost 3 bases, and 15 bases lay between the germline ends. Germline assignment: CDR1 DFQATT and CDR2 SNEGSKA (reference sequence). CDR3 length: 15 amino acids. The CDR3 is CSARRGAVRTDTQYF. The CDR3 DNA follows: TGCAGTGCTAGACGAGGGGCCGTGAGGACAGATACGCAGTATTTT.

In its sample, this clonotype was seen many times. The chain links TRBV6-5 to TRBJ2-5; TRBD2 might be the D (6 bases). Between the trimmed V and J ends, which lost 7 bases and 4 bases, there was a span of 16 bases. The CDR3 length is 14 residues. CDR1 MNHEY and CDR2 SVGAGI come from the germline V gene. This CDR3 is CASTQKEGRETQYF. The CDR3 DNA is TGTGCCAGCACCCAAAAGGAGGGGCGAGAGACCCAGTACTTC.

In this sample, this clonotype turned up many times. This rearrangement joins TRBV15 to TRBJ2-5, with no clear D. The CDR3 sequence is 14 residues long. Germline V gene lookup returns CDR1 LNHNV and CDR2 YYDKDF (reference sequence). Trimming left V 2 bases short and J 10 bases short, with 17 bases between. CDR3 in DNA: TGTGCCACCAGCAGACTGGACCCCCAAGTGGGCCAGTACTTC. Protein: CATSRLDPQVGQYF.

The CDR3 loop reads CASKARGNTEAFF. CDR3 DNA: TGTGCCAGCAAGGCCCGGGGGAACACTGAAGCTTTCTTT. This chain joins TRBV5-4 and TRBJ1-1; D unclear. V shed 6 bases and J shed 1 base, with 10 bases lying between them. In germline, CDR1 is SGHNT, CDR2 YYREEE (reference sequence). The CDR3 consists of 13 residues.

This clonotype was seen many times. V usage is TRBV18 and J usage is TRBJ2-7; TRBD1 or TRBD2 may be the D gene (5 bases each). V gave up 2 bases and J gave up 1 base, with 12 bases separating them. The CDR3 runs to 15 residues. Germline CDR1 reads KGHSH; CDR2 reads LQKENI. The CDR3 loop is CASSPRGRISYEQYF. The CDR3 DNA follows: TGTGCCAGCTCACCAAGGGGACGGATTTCCTACGAGCAGTACTTC.

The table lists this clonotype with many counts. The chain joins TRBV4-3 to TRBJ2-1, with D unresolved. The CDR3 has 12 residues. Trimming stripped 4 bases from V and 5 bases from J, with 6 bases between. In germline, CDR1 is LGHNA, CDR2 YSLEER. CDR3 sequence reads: CASSLYNNEQFF. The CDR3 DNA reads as TGCGCCAGCAGCCTATATAACAATGAGCAGTTCTTC.

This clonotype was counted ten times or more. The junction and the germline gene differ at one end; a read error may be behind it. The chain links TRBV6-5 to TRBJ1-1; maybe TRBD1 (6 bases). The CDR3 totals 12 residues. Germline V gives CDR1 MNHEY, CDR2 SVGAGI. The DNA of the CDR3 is TGTGCCAGCAGTTACCTGTCCGGGACACCCCTTTTT. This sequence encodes CASSYLSGTPLF.

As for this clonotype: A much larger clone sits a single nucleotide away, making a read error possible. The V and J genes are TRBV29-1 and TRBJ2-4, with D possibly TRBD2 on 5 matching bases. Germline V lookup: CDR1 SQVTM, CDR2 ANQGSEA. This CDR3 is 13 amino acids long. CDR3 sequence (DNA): TGCAGCGTTGATGGGCTAGCCAAAAACTTTCAGTACTTC. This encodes CSVDGLAKNFQYF.

CDR3 residues: CASSFHQGRGLLTNEKLFF. As DNA, the CDR3 is TGTGCCAGCAGTTTTCACCAGGGCAGGGGGCTTCTGACTAATGAAAAACTGTTTTTT. The V gene is TRBV12-3 or TRBV12-4, the J gene TRBJ1-4, with 8 bases that match TRBD1. Losses at the gene ends were 3 bases for V and 2 bases for J; bases not matched to a gene: 14. The CDR3 covers 19 residues.

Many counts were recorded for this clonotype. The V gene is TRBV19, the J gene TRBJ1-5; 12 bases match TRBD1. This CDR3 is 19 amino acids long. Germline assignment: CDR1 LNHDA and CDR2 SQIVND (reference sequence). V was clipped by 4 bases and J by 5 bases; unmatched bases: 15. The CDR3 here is CASSTLYRDRGRWDQPQHF. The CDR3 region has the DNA TGTGCCAGTAGTACCCTTTACCGGGACAGGGGGCGTTGGGATCAGCCCCAGCATTTT.

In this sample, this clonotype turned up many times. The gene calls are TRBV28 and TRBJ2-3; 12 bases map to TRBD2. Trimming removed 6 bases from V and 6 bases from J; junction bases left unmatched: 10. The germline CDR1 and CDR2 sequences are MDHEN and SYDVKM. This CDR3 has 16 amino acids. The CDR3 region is CASSHRTSGIGDTQYF. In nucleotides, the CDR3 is TGTGCCAGCAGCCACAGGACTAGCGGGATCGGGGATACGCAGTATTTT.

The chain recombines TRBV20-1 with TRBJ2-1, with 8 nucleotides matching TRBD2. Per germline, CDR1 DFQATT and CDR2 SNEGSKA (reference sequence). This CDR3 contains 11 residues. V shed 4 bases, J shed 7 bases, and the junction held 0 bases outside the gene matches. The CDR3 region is CSAKRENEQFF. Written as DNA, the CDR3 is TGCAGTGCTAAGCGGGAGAATGAGCAGTTCTTC.

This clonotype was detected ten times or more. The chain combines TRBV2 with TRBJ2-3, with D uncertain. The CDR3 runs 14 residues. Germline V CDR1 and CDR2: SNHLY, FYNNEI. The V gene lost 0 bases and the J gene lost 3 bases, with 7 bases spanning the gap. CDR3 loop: CASSEASRTDTQYF. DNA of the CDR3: TGTGCCAGCAGTGAAGCTAGCAGAACAGATACGCAGTATTTT. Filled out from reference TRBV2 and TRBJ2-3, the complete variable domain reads EPEVTQTPSHQVTQMGQEVILRCVPISNHLYFYWYRQILGQKVEFLVSFYNNEISEKSEIFDDQFSVERPDGSNFTLKIRSTKLEDSAMYFCASSEASRTDTQYFGPGTRLTVL.

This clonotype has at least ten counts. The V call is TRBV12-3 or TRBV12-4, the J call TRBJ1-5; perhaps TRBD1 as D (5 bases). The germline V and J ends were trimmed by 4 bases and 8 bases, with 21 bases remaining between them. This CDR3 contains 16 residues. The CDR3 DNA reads TGTGCCAGCAGTTCCTCCCCCGTGGGGGACCGCGAGCCCCAGCATTTT. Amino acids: CASSSSPVGDREPQHF.

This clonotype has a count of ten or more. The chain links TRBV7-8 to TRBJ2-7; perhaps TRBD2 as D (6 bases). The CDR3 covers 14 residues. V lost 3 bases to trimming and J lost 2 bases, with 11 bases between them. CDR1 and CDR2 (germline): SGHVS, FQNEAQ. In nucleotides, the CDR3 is TGTGCCAGCAGCTTTCTAGCGCCCACCTACGAGCAGTACTTC. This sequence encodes CASSFLAPTYEQYF.

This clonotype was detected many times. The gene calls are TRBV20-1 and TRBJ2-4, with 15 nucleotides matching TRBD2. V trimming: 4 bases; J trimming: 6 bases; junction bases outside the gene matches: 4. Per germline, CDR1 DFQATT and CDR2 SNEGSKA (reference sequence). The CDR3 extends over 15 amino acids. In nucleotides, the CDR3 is TGCAGTGCTATCGGACTAGCGGGGGGGACAAACATTCAGTACTTC. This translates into CSAIGLAGGTNIQYF.